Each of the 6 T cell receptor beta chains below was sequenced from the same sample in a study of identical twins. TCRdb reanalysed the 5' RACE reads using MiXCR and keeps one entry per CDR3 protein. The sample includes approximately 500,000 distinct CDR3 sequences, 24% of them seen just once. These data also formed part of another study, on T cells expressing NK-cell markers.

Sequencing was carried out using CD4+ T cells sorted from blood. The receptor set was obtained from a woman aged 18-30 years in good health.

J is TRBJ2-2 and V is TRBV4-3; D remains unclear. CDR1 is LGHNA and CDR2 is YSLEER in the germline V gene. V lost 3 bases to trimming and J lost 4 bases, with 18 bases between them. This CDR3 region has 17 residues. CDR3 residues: CASSQAGNYLVTGELFF. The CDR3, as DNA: TGCGCCAGCAGCCAGGCTGGGAACTACTTGGTCACCGGGGAGCTGTTTTTT.

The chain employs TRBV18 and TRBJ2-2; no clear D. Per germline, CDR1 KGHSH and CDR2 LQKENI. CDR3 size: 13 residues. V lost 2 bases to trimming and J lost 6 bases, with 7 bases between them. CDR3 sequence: CASSPTFPGELFF. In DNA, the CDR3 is TGTGCCAGCTCACCAACGTTTCCCGGGGAGCTGTTTTTT.

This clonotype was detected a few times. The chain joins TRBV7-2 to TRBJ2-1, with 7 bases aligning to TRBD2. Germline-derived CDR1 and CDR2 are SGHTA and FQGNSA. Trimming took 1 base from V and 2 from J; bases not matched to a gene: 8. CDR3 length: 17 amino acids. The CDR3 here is CASSLGLAGATYNEQFF. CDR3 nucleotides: TGTGCCAGCAGCTTAGGGCTGGCGGGAGCAACCTACAATGAGCAGTTCTTC.

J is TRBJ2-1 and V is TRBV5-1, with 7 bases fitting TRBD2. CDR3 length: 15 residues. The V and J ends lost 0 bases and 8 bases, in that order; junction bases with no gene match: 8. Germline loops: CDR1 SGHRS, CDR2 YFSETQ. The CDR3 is CASSLGAGKVDEQFF. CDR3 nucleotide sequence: TGCGCCAGCAGCTTGGGAGCGGGAAAAGTCGATGAGCAGTTCTTC.

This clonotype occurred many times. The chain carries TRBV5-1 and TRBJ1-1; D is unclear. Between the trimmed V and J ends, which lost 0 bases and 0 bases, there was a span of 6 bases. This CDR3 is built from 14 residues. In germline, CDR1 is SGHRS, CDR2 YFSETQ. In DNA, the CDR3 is TGCGCCAGCAGCTTGGGCCACCTGAACACTGAAGCTTTCTTT. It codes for CASSLGHLNTEAFF.

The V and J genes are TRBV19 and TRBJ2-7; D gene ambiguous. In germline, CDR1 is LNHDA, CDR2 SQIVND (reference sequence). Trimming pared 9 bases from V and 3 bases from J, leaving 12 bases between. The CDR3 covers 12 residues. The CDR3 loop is CASLDRNYEQYF. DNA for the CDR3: TGTGCCAGCTTGGACCGTAACTACGAGCAGTACTTC.